The 10 T cell receptor beta chains below all came from one sample that was sequenced in a study of shared clonotypes between healthy human individuals (dated by TCRdb to 2019 to 2021). Libraries were made using the immunoSEQ multiplex PCR assay. Here the immuneACCESS table is served through TCRdb, limited to in-frame sequences with V and J called. Missing clones are a known gap in these copies; in checked studies unresolved V genes cover under half, and the rest lacks a known reason. This sample is represented by over 2 million clones; roughly 90% of them were singletons. The top ten hold roughly 0.34% of the sample. The source material was naive CD4+ T cells from PBMCs. What the cell subset or site label conveys for this sample: CD45RA+ positively selected. The receptors shown here come from a man between 18 and 35 years old in good health. Some clones in this sample may be carry-over from other donors' samples.

This clone appeared a few times. The chain carries TRBV30 and TRBJ1-2; 8 bases line up with TRBD1. This CDR3 comprises 14 residues. The trim removed 2 bases at V and 8 bases at J, leaving 10 bases unmatched. Germline CDR1 reads GTSNPN; CDR2 reads SVGIG (reference sequence). CDR3 in amino acids: CAWSTPDREGGYTF. The CDR3 DNA follows: TGTGCCTGGAGTACACCGGACAGGGAGGGCGGCTACACCTTC.

This chain links TRBV10-3 with TRBJ2-7; D remains ambiguous. V was trimmed by 6 bases and J by 3 bases, leaving 9 bases between them. The germline gives CDR1 ENHRY, CDR2 SYGVKD. This CDR3 region has 12 residues. This chain's CDR3 is CAIRQNNYEQYF. CDR3 bases: TGTGCCATCAGACAGAACAACTACGAGCAGTACTTC.

The chain has TRBV5-1 and TRBJ2-5; TRBD2 agrees at 15 bases. The J segment lost 2 bases and the V segment lost 3 bases, leaving 5 bases of the junction unmatched. Germline V gene sequence: CDR1 SGHRS, CDR2 YFSETQ. The CDR3 runs to 17 residues. The CDR3 is CASSSGLAGGWQETQYF. The DNA for the CDR3 is TGCGCCAGCAGCTCGGGACTAGCGGGAGGATGGCAAGAGACCCAGTACTTC.

This sequence joins TRBV14 and TRBJ1-2; TRBD1 matches 7 bases. Trimming took 0 bases from V and 3 from J; bases not matched to a gene: 13. CDR1 and CDR2 (germline): SGHDN, FVKESK. This CDR3 spans 18 amino acids. The CDR3 protein is CASSQDPGTALMDYGYTF. Here the CDR3 DNA reads TGTGCCAGCAGCCAAGACCCTGGGACAGCACTAATGGACTATGGCTACACCTTC. Supplemented by reference TRBV14 and TRBJ1-2, the full variable domain reads EAGVTQFPSHSVIEKGQTVTLRCDPISGHDNLYWYRRVMGKEIKFLLHFVKESKQDESGMPNNRFLAERTGGTYSTLKVQPAELEDSGVYFCASSQDPGTALMDYGYTFGSGTRLTVV.

The chain carries TRBV5-1 and TRBJ2-2; D gene uncertain. Germline CDR1 SGHRS, CDR2 YFSETQ. CDR3 length: 14 residues. The germline V and J ends were trimmed by 0 bases and 3 bases, with 6 bases remaining between them. The CDR3 sequence: CASSLVVDTGELFF. DNA for the CDR3: TGCGCCAGCAGCTTGGTGGTGGACACCGGGGAGCTGTTTTTT. Combining the CDR3 with reference TRBV5-1 and TRBJ2-2 gives the whole variable domain KAGVTQTPRYLIKTRGQQVTLSCSPISGHRSVSWYQQTPGQGLQFLFEYFSETQRNKGNFPGRFSGRQFSNSRSEMNVSTLELGDSALYLCASSLVVDTGELFFGEGSRLTVL.

A single count supports this clone. The same CDR3 can be traced to other DNA sequences in this sample. J is TRBJ2-3 and V is TRBV20-1; no definite D call. CDR1 DFQATT and CDR2 SNEGSKA come from the germline V gene (reference sequence). The CDR3 contains 10 residues. V shed 6 bases and J shed 6 bases, with 7 bases lying between them. The DNA of the CDR3 is TGCAGTGCCGGACGGGATACGCAGTATTTT. Its translation is CSAGRDTQYF.

The chain uses TRBV4-1 and TRBJ1-5; D is uncertain. This CDR3 comprises 14 residues. Per germline, CDR1 MGHRA and CDR2 YSYEKL. The ends were cut back, 2 bases at V and 0 bases at J, with 5 bases in the middle. As DNA, the CDR3 is TGCGCCAGCAGCCAAACAGATAGCAATCAGCCCCAGCATTTT. As protein: CASSQTDSNQPQHF.

This sequence joins TRBV7-8 and TRBJ2-7; no clear D. The V end lost 5 bases, the J end lost 6 bases, and 14 bases lay between the germline ends. Per the germline V gene, CDR1 is SGHVS and CDR2 is FQNEAQ. The CDR3 extends over 13 amino acids. CDR3 residues: CASSPTVALEQYF. In DNA, the CDR3 is TGTGCCAGCAGCCCAACTGTGGCCCTCGAGCAGTACTTC.

The genes are TRBV6-5 and TRBJ2-2, with 9 bases that match TRBD1. Unmatched junction bases numbered 2, after V lost 6 bases and J lost 3 bases. The CDR3 consists of 14 residues. CDR1 and CDR2 from the germline V gene are MNHEY and SVGAGI. The DNA of the CDR3 is TGTGCCAGCAGGGACAGGGGTTACACCGGGGAGCTGTTTTTT. It yields the protein CASRDRGYTGELFF.

In regard to this clone: The sample holds other DNA sequences that translate to the same CDR3. This sequence joins TRBV28 and TRBJ1-5; D remains ambiguous. Germline CDR1 and CDR2: MDHEN and SYDVKM. This CDR3 comprises 11 residues. With 6 bases removed from V and 4 bases from J, the gap between germline ends came to 4 bases. The CDR3 DNA is TGTGCCAGCAGGGGAAATCAGCCCCAGCATTTT. It encodes CASRGNQPQHF.